The source of this T cell receptor (beta chain) is a study of sequential checkpoint blockade in melanoma. Profiling relied on immunoSEQ multiplex PCR, and the TCRdb table lists in-frame clones only, not all of them. Seen here are several thousand clones, roughly three fifths observed once, and the top ten hold approximately 50%. CDR3 length: 13 amino acids. Trimming cost V 4 bases and J 3 bases, with 10 bases left between them. The V gene's germline CDR1 is SGHRS and CDR2 YFSETQ. Documented treatment: randomized to nivolumab then ipilimumab (arm A) or the reverse (arm B). V usage is TRBV5-1 and J usage is TRBJ2-5, with a possible D match to TRBD2 (5 bases). The sequence was collected from a human patient with melanoma. Some clones in this sample may be carry-over from other donors' samples. Specimen: CD8+ T cells sorted from blood (inferred from file names), collected from a patient given nivolumab and ipilimumab in sequence. The CDR3 nucleotides are TGCGCCAGCAGCGCCGGACTGAAAGAGACCCAGTACTTC. Protein: CASSAGLKETQYF. The variable domain in full, with the rest retrieved from reference TRBV5-1 and TRBJ2-5, is KAGVTQTPRYLIKTRGQQVTLSCSPISGHRSVSWYQQTPGQGLQFLFEYFSETQRNKGNFPGRFSGRQFSNSRSEMNVSTLELGDSALYLCASSAGLKETQYFGPGTRLLVL.